The 4 T cell receptor beta chains below all came from one sample that was sequenced in a study of cytomegalovirus exposure and HLA in healthy donors. Both 60 Vbeta primers and 13 Jbeta primers went into the PCR. The method was immunoSEQ multiplex PCR; TCRdb's version includes in-frame clones alone and lacks a portion of them. There are 150,000 or so clones in the sample; roughly 90% occur only once, and roughly 1.9% lies in the top ten. The material sequenced was PBMCs. The origin of the receptors is a woman aged 18-35 years in good health and CMV-seronegative.

The V call is TRBV27, the J call TRBJ2-2, with TRBD1 matching over 7 bases. The CDR3 sequence is 16 residues long. V was pared by 5 bases and J by 2 bases, with 8 bases of the junction left unmatched. The V gene's germline CDR1 is MNHEY and CDR2 SMNVEV (reference sequence). The CDR3 sequence: CASSESGTANTGELFF. The CDR3, as DNA: TGTGCCAGCAGTGAGTCCGGGACAGCTAACACCGGGGAGCTGTTTTTT.

This clone was seen just once. The V call is TRBV6-4, the J call TRBJ2-1, with D possibly matching TRBD1 (6 bases). V lost 6 bases, J lost 5 bases, and 26 bases lay in between. The CDR3 covers 18 residues. The germline CDR1 and CDR2 sequences are MRHNA and SNTAGT. The CDR3 loop reads CASSQEYRALGFDNEQFF. The DNA for the CDR3 is TGTGCCAGCAGCCAAGAGTACAGGGCGCTAGGCTTCGACAATGAGCAGTTCTTC.

The sample holds one count of this clone. This chain uses TRBV4-1 with TRBJ1-1; unclear D gene. Per germline, CDR1 MGHRA and CDR2 YSYEKL. Trimming took off 1 base at V and 1 base at J, with 4 bases between the two ends. The CDR3 totals 13 residues. The DNA of the CDR3 is TGCGCCAGCAGCCAAGGAGAGAACACTGAAGCTTTCTTT. This translates into CASSQGENTEAFF.

This sequence joins TRBV4-1 and TRBJ1-1; D uncertain. Looked up from germline, CDR1 is MGHRA and CDR2 is YSYEKL. The CDR3 is 19 amino acids. Trimming took off 10 bases at V and 0 bases at J, with 30 bases between the two ends. CDR3 bases: TGCGCCACCCCGAGAAACCGAAAGAATGGCGGGGATATGAACACTGAAGCTTTCTTT. Its protein is CATPRNRKNGGDMNTEAFF.